The rows below give T cell receptor beta chains drawn from one sample of a study of T-cell memory formation after mild COVID-19. TCRdb recomputed calls from the 5' RACE reads with MiXCR, one row per CDR3 protein. The sample carries more than 200,000 distinct CDR3 sequences, roughly 15% recorded once. Source material: PBMCs or a T cell subset sorted from them (not recorded which). The source of these receptors is a man aged 18 to 29 who had mild COVID-19 (a few samples of this study predate the infection). Cell type and time point are not known. The CDR3 runs from the conserved cysteine through the conserved F or W. Fields, in order: J gene, V gene, D gene, clone size, CDR3 DNA, CDR3 protein. D genes are given only for firm matches. Size tells how often a clone was seen (once, few, many) or the class of an expanded clone, and some rows leave it out.

>TRBJ1-5|TRBV18|-|few
TGTGCCAGCTCGATCGCTAATCAGCCCCAGCATTTT
CASSIANQPQHF
>TRBJ2-1|TRBV5-6|-|few
TGTGCCAGCAGCTTGGACGGAAGAAGTTACAATGAGCAGTTCTTC
CASSLDGRSYNEQFF
>TRBJ1-3|TRBV10-3|-|few
TGTGCCAGCGAGGGGTCCTCTGGAAACACCATATATTTT
CASEGSSGNTIYF
>TRBJ2-7|TRBV12-3/TRBV12-4|-|few
TGTGCCAGCAAAAACACGGGTAGCTACGAGCAGTACTTC
CASKNTGSYEQYF
>TRBJ1-3|TRBV4-1|-|few
TGCGCCAGCAGCCCAATCGCGGGGAACGGAGGAAACACCATATATTTT
CASSPIAGNGGNTIYF
>TRBJ2-2|TRBV12-3/TRBV12-4|-|-
TGTGCCAGCACACCACAGGACACCGGGGAGCTGTTTTTT
CASTPQDTGELFF
>TRBJ2-5|TRBV12-3/TRBV12-4|-|many
TGTGCCAGCAGTCAGCTGGGGGAGACCCAGTACTTC
CASSQLGETQYF
>TRBJ2-1|TRBV7-3|-|few
TGTGCCAGCAGCCCCCCTGGGAATAATGAGCAGTTCTTC
CASSPPGNNEQFF
>TRBJ2-2|TRBV4-2|-|few
TGTGCCACCGCTCGCGTCGGAGACACCGGGGAGCTGTTTTTT
CATARVGDTGELFF
>TRBJ2-1|TRBV5-4|TRBD2|-
TGTGCCAGCAGCCCGACTAGCTTCAATGAGCAGTTCTTC
CASSPTSFNEQFF
>TRBJ2-1|TRBV5-5|-|many
TGTGCCAGCAGCCCTTTGGGGTCCTACAATGAGCAGTTCTTC
CASSPLGSYNEQFF
>TRBJ2-1|TRBV15|-|few
TGTGCCACCAGCAGATCCCGGTTCTGGGCGAAAAAAAGGGACAATGAGCAGTTCTTC
CATSRSRFWAKKRDNEQFF
>TRBJ2-1|TRBV7-9|-|-
TGTGCCAGCATTGGGGCTGGAAATGAGCAGTTCTTC
CASIGAGNEQFF
>TRBJ1-1|TRBV7-3|TRBD1|-
TGTGCCAGCAGCTTTAAGGGGGCTGGCTTCACTGAAGCTTTCTTT
CASSFKGAGFTEAFF
>TRBJ1-1|TRBV29-1|-|-
TGCAGCGTTATACAGGGTAAGGCTTTCTTT
CSVIQGKAFF
>TRBJ1-1|TRBV4-1|TRBD1|-
TGCGCCAGCAGCCATACAGGGGGCGAGCGGACTGAAGCTTTCTTT
CASSHTGGERTEAFF
>TRBJ1-1|TRBV6-6|-|-
TGTGCCAGCACCTCACACGGGAACACTGAAGCTTTCTTT
CASTSHGNTEAFF
>TRBJ1-2|TRBV27|-|few
TGTGCCAGCAGTTCCCCTCTCCGGGGGAACTATGGCTACACCTTC
CASSSPLRGNYGYTF
>TRBJ2-7|TRBV7-2|TRBD1|many
TGTGCCAGCAGCTTAAACAGGGGCGAGCAGTACTTC
CASSLNRGEQYF
>TRBJ2-1|TRBV5-4|TRBD2|few
TGTGCCAGCAGCCCCGGGGGGGAGCGCAGGAATGAGCAGTTCTTC
CASSPGGERRNEQFF
>TRBJ1-2|TRBV7-2|TRBD1|-
TGTGCCAGCAGCCAGGCCCTGACAGGGGGCGATGGCTACACCTTC
CASSQALTGGDGYTF
>TRBJ1-1|TRBV29-1|-|-
TGCAGCGTTGAGTCGCTGACTGAAGCTTTCTTT
CSVESLTEAFF
>TRBJ2-2|TRBV10-3|-|-
TGTGCCATCAGTGGGATTCTAGCGAACACCGGGGAGCTGTTTTTT
CAISGILANTGELFF
>TRBJ1-5|TRBV20-1|-|-
TGCAGTGCTCTCCGGCCGGACACTCGTCTCAATCAGCCCCAGCATTTT
CSALRPDTRLNQPQHF
>TRBJ2-3|TRBV2|TRBD2|many
TGTGCCAGCAAAAGACTAGCCTCGCGTTTAGATACGCAGTATTTT
CASKRLASRLDTQYF
>TRBJ2-3|TRBV10-3|TRBD2|many
TGTGCCATCAGTGGCTCTAGCGGGGGTTACACAGATACGCAGTATTTT
CAISGSSGGYTDTQYF
>TRBJ2-1|TRBV7-6|TRBD2|-
TGTGCCAGCAGCCGCGAAGCGAGCGGGGGGGCCGGGTACAATGAGCAGTTCTTC
CASSREASGGAGYNEQFF
>TRBJ2-3|TRBV29-1|-|few
TGCAGCGTTGATCTTGGCGCAGATACGCAGTATTTT
CSVDLGADTQYF
>TRBJ2-2|TRBV12-3/TRBV12-4|-|-
TGTGCCAGCACCAGGGGTAGACAGGGAGGAAGGTACACCGGGGAGCTGTTTTTT
CASTRGRQGGRYTGELFF
>TRBJ2-5|TRBV5-6|-|few
TGTGCCAGCAGCTTTGGCGGGGACTGGGAGACCCAGTACTTC
CASSFGGDWETQYF
>TRBJ2-6|TRBV5-4|TRBD1|-
TGTGCCAGCAGCTTGGTACAGGGGGCTACTGGGGCCAACGTCCTGACTTTC
CASSLVQGATGANVLTF
>TRBJ2-1|TRBV7-2|TRBD2|-
TGTGCCAGCAGCCGAGAAGCGGGGCTCTACAATGAGCAGTTCTTC
CASSREAGLYNEQFF
>TRBJ2-7|TRBV29-1|-|-
TGCAGCGTTGGGAACGGGGGTCACTCCTACGAGCAGTACTTC
CSVGNGGHSYEQYF
>TRBJ2-4|TRBV7-2|TRBD1|few
TGTGCCAGCAGCCAACAGGGGACGAGCAAAAACATTCAGTACTTC
CASSQQGTSKNIQYF
>TRBJ2-2|TRBV12-3/TRBV12-4|TRBD2|many
TGTGCCAGCAGTTTAGGGGGGGGCACCGGGGAGCTGTTTTTT
CASSLGGGTGELFF
>TRBJ1-2|TRBV10-2|TRBD1|few
TGCGCCAGCAGCTTACCGACAGGGGGTAACTATGGCTACACCTTC
CASSLPTGGNYGYTF
>TRBJ2-5|TRBV7-6|-|-
TGTGCCAGCAGCTTAGGCTACAGCCCGGGAGAGACCCAGTACTTC
CASSLGYSPGETQYF
>TRBJ2-1|TRBV20-1|TRBD1|-
TGCAGTGTGGAGCGGGACAGGGTCCTCAATGAGCAGTTCTTC
CSVERDRVLNEQFF
>TRBJ2-1|TRBV6-6|-|few
TGTGCCAGCAGTGCCTACCAAGATCCGTTCTTC
CASSAYQDPFF
>TRBJ1-2|TRBV5-6|-|few
TGTGCCAGCAGCTTGAGGCAGGAGGGCTATGGCTACACCTTC
CASSLRQEGYGYTF
>TRBJ2-5|TRBV5-4|TRBD1|many
TGTGCCAGCAACAGGGGGCAAGAGACCCAGTACTTC
CASNRGQETQYF
>TRBJ1-4|TRBV5-1|-|few
TGCGCCAGCAGCTTCAGGGGAGAAGAAAAACTGTTTTTT
CASSFRGEEKLFF
>TRBJ1-1|TRBV5-1|-|-
TGCGCCAGCAGCCTAAAACCGTCCGGGACGAACACTGAAGCTTTCTTT
CASSLKPSGTNTEAFF
>TRBJ2-2|TRBV7-7|-|few
TGTGCCAGCAGCTTAGCTAGCGCCGGGGAGCTGTTTTTT
CASSLASAGELFF
>TRBJ2-3|TRBV20-1|TRBD2|few
TGCAGTGTGACGGGGAGGGCTAGCACAGATACGCAGTATTTT
CSVTGRASTDTQYF
>TRBJ2-3|TRBV29-1|-|few
TGCAGCGTTGAGATCCAGGGAACCACAGATACGCAGTATTTT
CSVEIQGTTDTQYF
>TRBJ1-1|TRBV2|-|-
TGTGCCAGCAGGGGGGTTGGGGGTAGCACTGAAGCTTTCTTT
CASRGVGGSTEAFF
>TRBJ2-5|TRBV4-1|TRBD1|-
TGCGCCAGCAGCCAATATGGGACAGGCCAAGAGACCCAGTACTTC
CASSQYGTGQETQYF
>TRBJ2-2|TRBV3-1|TRBD1|-
TGTGCCAGCAACCGGGCAGGGGGCACCGGGGAGCTGTTTTTT
CASNRAGGTGELFF
>TRBJ2-3|TRBV10-2|TRBD2|few
TGCGCCAGCAGTGGTCTACTAGCGGGGGGGTGGTCAGATACGCAGTATTTT
CASSGLLAGGWSDTQYF
>TRBJ2-1|TRBV7-7|-|-
TGTGCTAGCAGCCCCGTCGTGGGGTCATACAATGAGCAGTTCTTC
CASSPVVGSYNEQFF